This TCR beta chain comes out of a study of blood T cell repertoires in COVID-19. Some clones are missing from TCRdb's copy, which holds only in-frame ones; the method was immunoSEQ multiplex PCR. The data show tens of thousands of clones, approximately 89% seen once. The receptor was derived from a woman between 40 and 55 years old with acute or convalescent COVID-19. Sequencing was done on a sample of peripheral blood.

The CDR3 region has the DNA TGTGCCAGCAGTTCCCGGGACAGGGGCTACGAGCAGTACTTC. This sequence encodes CASSSRDRGYEQYF. V is TRBV27 and J is TRBJ2-7; 10 bases fit TRBD1. Germline CDR1 is MNHEY and CDR2 is SMNVEV (reference sequence). V lost 4 bases and J lost 3; bases outside the gene matches: 3. The CDR3 has 14 amino acids.